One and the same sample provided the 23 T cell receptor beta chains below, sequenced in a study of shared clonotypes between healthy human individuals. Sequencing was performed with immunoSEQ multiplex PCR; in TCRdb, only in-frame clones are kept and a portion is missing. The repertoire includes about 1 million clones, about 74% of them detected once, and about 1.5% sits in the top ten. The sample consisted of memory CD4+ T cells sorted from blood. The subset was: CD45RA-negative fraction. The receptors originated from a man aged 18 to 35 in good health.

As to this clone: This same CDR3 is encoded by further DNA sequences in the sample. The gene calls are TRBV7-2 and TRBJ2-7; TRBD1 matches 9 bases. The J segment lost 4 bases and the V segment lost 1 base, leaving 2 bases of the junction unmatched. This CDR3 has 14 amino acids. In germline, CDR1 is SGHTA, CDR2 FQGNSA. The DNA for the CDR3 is TGTGCCAGCAGCTTAGACAGGGGGCGATACGAGCAGTACTTC. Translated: CASSLDRGRYEQYF.

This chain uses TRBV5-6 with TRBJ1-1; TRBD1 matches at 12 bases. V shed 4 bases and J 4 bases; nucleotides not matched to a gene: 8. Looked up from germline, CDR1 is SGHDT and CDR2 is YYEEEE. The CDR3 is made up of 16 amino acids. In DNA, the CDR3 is TGTGCCAGCAGCGGGGACAGGGGGCGCGAGGGCACTGAAGCTTTCTTT. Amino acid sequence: CASSGDRGREGTEAFF.

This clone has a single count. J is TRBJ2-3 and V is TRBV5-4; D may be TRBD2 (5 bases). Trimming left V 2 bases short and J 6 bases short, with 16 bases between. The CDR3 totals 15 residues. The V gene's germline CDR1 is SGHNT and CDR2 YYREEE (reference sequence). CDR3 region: CASSFRLALGDTQYF. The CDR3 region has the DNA TGTGCCAGCAGCTTTAGGCTAGCCCTGGGGGATACGCAGTATTTT.

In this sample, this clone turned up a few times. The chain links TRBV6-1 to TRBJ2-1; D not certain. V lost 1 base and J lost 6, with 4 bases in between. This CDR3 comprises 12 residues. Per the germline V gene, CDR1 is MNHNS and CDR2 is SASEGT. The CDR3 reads CASSEEFNEQFF. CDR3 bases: TGTGCCAGCAGTGAAGAGTTCAATGAGCAGTTCTTC.

CDR3 coding DNA: TGTGCCATCAGCCCCGACAGGGTCGGAAAACTGTTTTTT. The encoded protein is CAISPDRVGKLFF. This sequence joins TRBV10-3 and TRBJ1-4, with 7 bases that match TRBD1. This CDR3 has 13 residues. The V gene end was trimmed by 6 bases and the J gene end by 10 bases; junction bases not matched to a gene: 8. Germline V gene lookup returns CDR1 ENHRY and CDR2 SYGVKD.

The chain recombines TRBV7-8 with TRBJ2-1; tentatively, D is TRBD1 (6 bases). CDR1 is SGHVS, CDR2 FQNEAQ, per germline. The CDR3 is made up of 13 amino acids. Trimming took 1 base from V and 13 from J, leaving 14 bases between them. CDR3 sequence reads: CASSLGDTRQQFF. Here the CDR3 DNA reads TGTGCCAGCAGCTTAGGGGACACCCGTCAACAGTTCTTC.

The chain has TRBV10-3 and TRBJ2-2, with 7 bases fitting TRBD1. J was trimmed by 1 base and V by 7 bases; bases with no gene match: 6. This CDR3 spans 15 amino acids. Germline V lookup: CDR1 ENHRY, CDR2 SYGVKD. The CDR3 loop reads CAINPAGGNTGELFF. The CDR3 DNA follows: TGTGCCATCAATCCGGCAGGGGGGAACACCGGGGAGCTGTTTTTT.

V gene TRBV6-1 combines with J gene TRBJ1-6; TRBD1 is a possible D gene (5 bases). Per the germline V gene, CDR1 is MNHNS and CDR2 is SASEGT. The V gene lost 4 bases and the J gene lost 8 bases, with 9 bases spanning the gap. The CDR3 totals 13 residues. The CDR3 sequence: CASSGTRDSPLHF. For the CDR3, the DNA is TGTGCCAGCAGTGGGACACGAGATTCACCCCTCCACTTT.

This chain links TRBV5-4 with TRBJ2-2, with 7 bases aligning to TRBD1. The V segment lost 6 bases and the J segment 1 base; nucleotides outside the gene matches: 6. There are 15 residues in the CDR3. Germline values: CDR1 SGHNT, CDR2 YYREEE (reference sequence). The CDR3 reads CASTRQGGNTGELFF. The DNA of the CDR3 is TGTGCCAGCACACGACAGGGTGGGAACACCGGGGAGCTGTTTTTT.

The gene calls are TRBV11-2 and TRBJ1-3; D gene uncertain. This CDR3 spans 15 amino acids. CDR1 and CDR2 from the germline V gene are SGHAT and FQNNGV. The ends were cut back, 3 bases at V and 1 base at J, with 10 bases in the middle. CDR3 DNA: TGTGCCAGCAGCTTTCTTACAAGTTCTGGAAACACCATATATTTT. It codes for CASSFLTSSGNTIYF.

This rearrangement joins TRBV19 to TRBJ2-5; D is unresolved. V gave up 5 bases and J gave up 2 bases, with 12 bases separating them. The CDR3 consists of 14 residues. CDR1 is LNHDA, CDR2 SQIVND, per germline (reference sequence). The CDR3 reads CASSFGLAQETQYF. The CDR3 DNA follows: TGTGCCAGTAGTTTTGGGCTGGCTCAAGAGACCCAGTACTTC.

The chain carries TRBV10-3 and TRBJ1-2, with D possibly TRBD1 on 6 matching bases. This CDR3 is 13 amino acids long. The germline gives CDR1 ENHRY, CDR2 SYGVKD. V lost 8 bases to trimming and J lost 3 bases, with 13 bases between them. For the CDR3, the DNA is TGTGCCATCTCTACAGGGAATCACTATGGCTACACCTTC. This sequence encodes CAISTGNHYGYTF.

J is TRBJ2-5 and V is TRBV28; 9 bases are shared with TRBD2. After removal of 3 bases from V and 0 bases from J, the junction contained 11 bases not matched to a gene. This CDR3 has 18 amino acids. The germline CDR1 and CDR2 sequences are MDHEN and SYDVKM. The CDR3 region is CASSLRGGSSLYQETQYF. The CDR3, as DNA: TGTGCCAGCAGTTTGCGGGGGGGGTCCTCCCTTTACCAAGAGACCCAGTACTTC. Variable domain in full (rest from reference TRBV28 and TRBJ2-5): DVKVTQSSRYLVKRTGEKVFLECVQDMDHENMFWYRQDPGLGLRLIYFSYDVKMKEKGDIPEGYSVSREKKERFSLILESASTNQTSMYLCASSLRGGSSLYQETQYFGPGTRLLVL.

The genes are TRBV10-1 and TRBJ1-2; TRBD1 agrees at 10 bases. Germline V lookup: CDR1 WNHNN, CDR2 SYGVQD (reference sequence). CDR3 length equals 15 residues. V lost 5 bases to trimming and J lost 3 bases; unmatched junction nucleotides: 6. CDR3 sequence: CASSKTGTGDYGYTF. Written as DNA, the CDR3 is TGCGCCAGCAGTAAAACCGGGACAGGGGACTATGGCTACACCTTC.

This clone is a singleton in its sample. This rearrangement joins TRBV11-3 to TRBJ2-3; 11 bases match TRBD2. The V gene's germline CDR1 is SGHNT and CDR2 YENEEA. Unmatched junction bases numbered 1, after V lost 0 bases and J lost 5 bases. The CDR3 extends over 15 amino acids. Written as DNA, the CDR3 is TGTGCCAGCAGCTTAGAGGGGACTAGCGGAGATACGCAGTATTTT. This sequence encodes CASSLEGTSGDTQYF.

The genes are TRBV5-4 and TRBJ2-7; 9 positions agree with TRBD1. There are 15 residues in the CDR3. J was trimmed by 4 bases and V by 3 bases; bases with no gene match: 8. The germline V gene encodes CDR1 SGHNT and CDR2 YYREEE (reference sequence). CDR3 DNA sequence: TGTGCCAGCAGCTCACCCGGGACAGGGAGTTACGAGCAGTACTTC. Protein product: CASSSPGTGSYEQYF.

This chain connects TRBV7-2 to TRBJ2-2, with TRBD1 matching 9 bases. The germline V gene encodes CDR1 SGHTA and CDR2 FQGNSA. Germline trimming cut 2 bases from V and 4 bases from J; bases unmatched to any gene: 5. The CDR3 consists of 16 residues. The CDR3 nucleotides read TGTGCCAGCAGCTTACTGGGACAGGGTGGCACCGGGGAGCTGTTTTTT. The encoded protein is CASSLLGQGGTGELFF.

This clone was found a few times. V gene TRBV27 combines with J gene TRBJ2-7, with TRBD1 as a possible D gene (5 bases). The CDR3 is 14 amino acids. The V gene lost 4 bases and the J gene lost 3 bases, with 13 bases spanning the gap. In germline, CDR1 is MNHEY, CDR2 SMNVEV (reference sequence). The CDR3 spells CASSSGRTSYEQYF. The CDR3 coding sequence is TGTGCCAGCAGTTCCGGAAGGACAAGCTACGAGCAGTACTTC.

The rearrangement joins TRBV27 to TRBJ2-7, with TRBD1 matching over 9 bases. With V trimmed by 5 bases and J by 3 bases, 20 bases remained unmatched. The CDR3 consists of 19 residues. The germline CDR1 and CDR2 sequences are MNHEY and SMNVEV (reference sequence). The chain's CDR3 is CASSPSSGQGRWGHYEQYF. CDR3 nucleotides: TGTGCCAGCAGTCCCTCAAGCGGACAGGGGAGATGGGGTCACTACGAGCAGTACTTC.

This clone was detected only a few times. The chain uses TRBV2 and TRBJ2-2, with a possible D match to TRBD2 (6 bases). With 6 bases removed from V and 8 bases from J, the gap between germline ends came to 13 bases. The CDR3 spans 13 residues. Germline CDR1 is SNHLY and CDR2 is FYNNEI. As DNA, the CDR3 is TGTGCCAGCAGAACCAGGGAGGAGGGGGAGCTGTTTTTT. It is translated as CASRTREEGELFF.

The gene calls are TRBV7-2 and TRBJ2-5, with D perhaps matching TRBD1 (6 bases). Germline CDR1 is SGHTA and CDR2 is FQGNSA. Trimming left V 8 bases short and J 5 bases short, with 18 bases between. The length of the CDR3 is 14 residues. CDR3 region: CASGRQTQGETQYF. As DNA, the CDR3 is TGTGCCAGCGGACGACAAACTCAGGGGGAGACCCAGTACTTC.

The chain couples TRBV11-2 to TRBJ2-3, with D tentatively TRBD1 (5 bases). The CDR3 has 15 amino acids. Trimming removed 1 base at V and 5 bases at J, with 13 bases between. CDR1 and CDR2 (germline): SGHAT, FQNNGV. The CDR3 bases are TGTGCCAGCAGCTTAGGGACACTCAAGGGAGATACGCAGTATTTT. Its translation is CASSLGTLKGDTQYF.

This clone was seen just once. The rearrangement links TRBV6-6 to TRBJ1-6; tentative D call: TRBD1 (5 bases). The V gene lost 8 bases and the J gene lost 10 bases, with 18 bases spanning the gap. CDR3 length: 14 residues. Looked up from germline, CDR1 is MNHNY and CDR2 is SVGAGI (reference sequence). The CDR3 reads CASCPAGRYSPLHF. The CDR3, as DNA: TGTGCCAGCTGCCCCGCAGGGCGATACTCACCCCTCCACTTT.